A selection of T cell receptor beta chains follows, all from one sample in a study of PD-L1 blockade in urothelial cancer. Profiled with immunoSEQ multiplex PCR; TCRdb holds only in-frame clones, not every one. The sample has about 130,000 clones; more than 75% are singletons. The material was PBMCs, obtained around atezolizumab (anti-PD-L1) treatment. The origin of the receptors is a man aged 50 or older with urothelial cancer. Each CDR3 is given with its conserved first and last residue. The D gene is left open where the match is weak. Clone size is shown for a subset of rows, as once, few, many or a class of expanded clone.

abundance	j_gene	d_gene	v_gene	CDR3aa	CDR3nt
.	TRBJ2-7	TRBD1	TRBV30	CAWSWDREFDEQYF	TGTGCCTGGAGTTGGGACAGGGAATTCGACGAGCAGTACTTC
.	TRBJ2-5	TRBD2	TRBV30	CAWVFSGTSDQYF	TGTGCCTGGGTTTTTAGTGGGACTAGCGACCAGTACTTC
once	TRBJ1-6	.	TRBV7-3	CASSQGLGISPLHF	TGTGCCAGCAGCCAGGGGTTAGGGATTTCACCCCTCCACTTT
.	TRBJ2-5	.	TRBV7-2	CASSLGGPIGEETQYF	TGTGCCAGCAGCTTAGGAGGGCCCATCGGGGAAGAGACCCAGTACTTC
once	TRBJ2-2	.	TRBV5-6	CASSLFAEGYSFTGELFF	TGTGCCAGCAGCTTGTTTGCTGAAGGCTACAGTTTCACCGGGGAGCTGTTTTTT
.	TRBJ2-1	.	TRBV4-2	CASSQDSSNEQFF	TGTGCCAGCAGCCAAGATTCTTCTAATGAGCAGTTCTTC
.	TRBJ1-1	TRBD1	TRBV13	CASSIRDRALNTEAFF	TGTGCCAGCAGCATCCGGGACAGGGCGTTGAACACTGAAGCTTTCTTT
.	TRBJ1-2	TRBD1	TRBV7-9	CASSSPGQLKGGYGYTF	TGTGCCAGCAGCTCCCCGGGACAGTTGAAAGGGGGCTATGGCTACACCTTC
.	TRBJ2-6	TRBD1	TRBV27	CASTRTGGAGANVLTF	TGTGCCAGCACCAGGACAGGGGGCGCTGGGGCCAACGTCCTGACTTTC
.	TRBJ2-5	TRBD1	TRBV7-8	CASSLVGTGDQETQYF	TGTGCCAGCAGCTTAGTCGGGACAGGGGATCAAGAGACCCAGTACTTC
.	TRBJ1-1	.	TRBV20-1	CTRGGGAFF	TGCACGAGGGGAGGCGGGGCTTTCTTT
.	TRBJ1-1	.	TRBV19	CASHRSMNTEAFF	TGTGCCAGCCATAGATCCATGAACACTGAAGCTTTCTTT
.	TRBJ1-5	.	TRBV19	CASSTVWGHSNQPQHF	TGTGCCAGTAGTACCGTTTGGGGGCATAGCAATCAGCCCCAGCATTTT
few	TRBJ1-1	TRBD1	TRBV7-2	CASSLLTGYSAEAFF	TGTGCCAGCAGCTTATTGACAGGGTATAGCGCTGAAGCTTTCTTT
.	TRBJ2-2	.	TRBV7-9	CASSIARVWAPQTGELFF	TGTGCCAGCAGCATAGCCAGGGTTTGGGCCCCGCAGACCGGGGAGCTGTTTTTT
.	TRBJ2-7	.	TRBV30	CAWSINYEQYF	TGTGCCTGGAGTATCAACTACGAGCAGTACTTC
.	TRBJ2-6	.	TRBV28	CASSMAGQLLANVLTF	TGTGCCAGCAGCATGGCGGGGCAACTGTTAGCCAACGTCCTGACTTTC
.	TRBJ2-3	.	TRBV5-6	CASSLRAGSRDTQYF	TGTGCCAGCAGCTTGCGAGCGGGCAGCAGGGATACGCAGTATTTT
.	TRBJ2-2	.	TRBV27	CASSPSNTGELFF	TGTGCCAGCAGTCCCTCGAACACCGGGGAGCTGTTTTTT
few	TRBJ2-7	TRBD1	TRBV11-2	CASSRTGQSYEQYF	TGTGCCAGCAGCCGAACGGGACAGTCCTACGAGCAGTACTTC
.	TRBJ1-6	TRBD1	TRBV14	CASSHRDSNSPLHF	TGTGCCAGCAGCCATCGGGACAGTAATTCACCCCTCCACTTT
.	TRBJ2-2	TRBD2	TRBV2	CAFSLADTGELFF	TGTGCCTTCTCGCTAGCGGACACCGGGGAGCTGTTTTTT
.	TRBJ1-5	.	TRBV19	CASRTTGGNSNQPQHF	TGTGCCAGTAGAACGACGGGAGGAAATAGCAATCAGCCCCAGCATTTT